The 22 T cell receptor beta chains in this list originate from one sample, sequenced in a study of shared clonotypes between healthy human individuals. Profiled with immunoSEQ multiplex PCR; TCRdb holds only in-frame clones, not every one. The sample records about 480,000 clones, almost 80% being singletons. The source material was PBMCs. These receptors were obtained from a woman aged 40 to 55 in good health. Some clones in this sample may be carry-over from other donors' samples.

The V gene is TRBV25-1, the J gene TRBJ2-1; 15 bases match TRBD2. This CDR3 region has 13 residues. Germline CDR1 and CDR2: MGHDK and SYGVNS. V was pared by 11 bases and J by 7 bases, with 3 bases of the junction left unmatched. The CDR3 DNA is TGTGCCGGGGGGACTAGCGGGAGGAATGAGCAGTTCTTC. Its protein product is CAGGTSGRNEQFF.

The chain is built from TRBV7-6 and TRBJ2-7, with D possibly matching TRBD1 (5 bases). The germline V and J ends were trimmed by 6 bases and 3 bases, with 18 bases remaining between them. Germline loops: CDR1 SGHVS, CDR2 FNYEAQ. The length of the CDR3 is 15 residues. CDR3 residues: CASSLTTTGNYEQYF. CDR3 nucleotide sequence: TGTGCCAGCAGTCTTACTACCACAGGCAACTACGAGCAGTACTTC.

This clone was observed a few times. V is TRBV7-8 and J is TRBJ2-5, with D tentatively TRBD2 (5 bases). V dropped 8 bases and J dropped 5 bases, with 24 bases sitting between them. The germline V gene encodes CDR1 SGHVS and CDR2 FQNEAQ. The CDR3 has 16 residues. CDR3 bases: TGTGCCAGCCCCTCCCCCACTAGAGAGGGTGGGGAGACCCAGTACTTC. It translates to CASPSPTREGGETQYF.

This clone was seen only a few times. This chain connects TRBV6-1 to TRBJ1-2; D is possibly TRBD1 (6 bases). V lost 5 bases and J lost 2, with 12 bases in between. The CDR3 is made up of 14 amino acids. Germline values: CDR1 MNHNS, CDR2 SASEGT. CDR3 DNA: TGTGCCAGCAGTAACAGCAGGGGCAACTATGGCTACACCTTC. Encoded protein: CASSNSRGNYGYTF.

The rearrangement uses TRBV4-2 and TRBJ2-1; no reliable D call. Trimming cost V 3 bases and J 0 bases, with 6 bases left between them. The CDR3 extends over 14 amino acids. Per germline, CDR1 LGHNA and CDR2 YNFKEQ. The CDR3 DNA is TGTGCCAGCAGCCAGCTAGGCTCCTACAATGAGCAGTTCTTC. Translated: CASSQLGSYNEQFF.

The J gene is TRBJ2-1, the V gene TRBV7-3, with 8 bases matching TRBD2. V gave up 5 bases and J gave up 6 bases; unmatched junction bases: 6. Per the germline V gene, CDR1 is SGHTA and CDR2 is FQGTGA. The CDR3 is made up of 14 amino acids. In DNA form, the CDR3 reads TGTGCCAGCAGCCCAGACGGGAGGGTCAATGAGCAGTTCTTC. Translating gives CASSPDGRVNEQFF. The full variable domain, with the rest looked up from reference TRBV7-3 and TRBJ2-1, is GAGVSQTPSNKVTEKGKYVELRCDPISGHTALYWYRQSLGQGPEFLIYFQGTGAADDSGLPNDRFFAVRPEGSVSTLKIQRTERGDSAVYLCASSPDGRVNEQFFGPGTRLTVL.

The gene calls are TRBV28 and TRBJ1-6; D gene uncertain. Germline values: CDR1 MDHEN, CDR2 SYDVKM. V gave up 3 bases and J gave up 7 bases, with 13 bases separating them. The CDR3 runs 15 residues. Here the CDR3 reads CASSFVLPENSPLHF. The DNA for the CDR3 is TGTGCCAGCAGTTTTGTTCTTCCCGAGAATTCACCCCTCCACTTT.

Turning to this clone: This likely stems from a read error, as it lies one base from a far larger clone. The chain combines TRBV2 with TRBJ2-2; 9 bases agree with TRBD2. The CDR3 loop spans 15 amino acids. Germline CDR1 is SNHLY and CDR2 is FYNNEI. V lost 6 bases, J lost 0 bases, and 2 bases stayed unmatched. This CDR3 is CASSWTSANTGELFF. The DNA of the CDR3 is TGTGCCAGCAGCTGGACTAGCGCGAACACCGGGGAGCTGTTTTTT. Using reference TRBV2 and TRBJ2-2 for the parts outside the CDR3, the full variable domain is EPEVTQTPSHQVTQMGQEVILRCVPISNHLYFYWYRQILGQKVEFLVSFYNNEISEKSEIFDDQFSVERPDGSNFTLKIRSTKLEDSAMYFCASSWTSANTGELFFGEGSRLTVL.

This chain uses TRBV7-9 with TRBJ2-7; tentatively, D is TRBD2 (6 bases). Trimming removed 5 bases at V and 0 bases at J, with 14 bases between. This CDR3 region has 15 residues. Germline V gene lookup returns CDR1 SEHNR and CDR2 FQNEAQ (reference sequence). This CDR3 reads CASSIPGVVSYEQYF. DNA of the CDR3: TGTGCCAGCAGCATCCCGGGAGTCGTCTCCTACGAGCAGTACTTC.

Here the CDR3 reads CAWDKGQTYEQYF. The CDR3 coding sequence is TGTGCCTGGGACAAGGGACAAACATACGAGCAGTACTTC. This chain links TRBV30 with TRBJ2-7, with D possibly being TRBD1 (6 bases). The CDR3 is made up of 13 amino acids. Per germline, CDR1 GTSNPN and CDR2 SVGIG (reference sequence). Trimming shortened V by 5 bases and J by 4 bases, and 15 bases separated the two germline ends.

The rearrangement uses TRBV7-2 and TRBJ2-2; 8 bases line up with TRBD1. This CDR3 contains 16 residues. Germline assignment: CDR1 SGHTA and CDR2 FQGNSA. The trim removed 5 bases at V and 5 bases at J, leaving 10 bases unmatched. In DNA, the CDR3 is TGTGCCAGCAGCCCCGCGCAGGGGGCTCGGACCGGGGAGCTGTTTTTT. It specifies CASSPAQGARTGELFF.

This clone was seen only once. A much larger clone differs from this one at a single base, so this may be a read error. The same CDR3 also results from other DNA sequences found in this sample. The V and J genes are TRBV10-2 and TRBJ1-2; 7 bases match TRBD1. V lost 0 bases and J lost 4; bases outside the gene matches: 5. The CDR3 totals 15 residues. From germline, CDR1 is WSHSY and CDR2 SAAADI. The CDR3 bases are TGCGCCAGCAGTGAGTCGACAGGGACCAGCTATGGCTACACCTTC. Translated, it gives CASSESTGTSYGYTF.

This clone appeared once. The chain combines TRBV19 with TRBJ1-1; 7 positions match TRBD1. This CDR3 is built from 14 residues. Germline values: CDR1 LNHDA, CDR2 SQIVND (reference sequence). The V and J ends lost 5 bases and 1 base, in that order; junction bases with no gene match: 4. CDR3 protein: CASSLNRGNTEAFF. CDR3 DNA sequence: TGTGCCAGTAGTCTAAACAGGGGGAACACTGAAGCTTTCTTT.

This clone has a single count. The CDR3 here is CSVGETVEQYF. CDR3 coding DNA: TGCAGCGTTGGGGAGACGGTCGAGCAGTACTTC. The genes are TRBV29-1 and TRBJ2-7, with D perhaps matching TRBD2 (5 bases). The germline V and J ends were trimmed by 4 bases and 6 bases, with 10 bases remaining between them. Per germline, CDR1 SQVTM and CDR2 ANQGSEA. The length of the CDR3 is 11 residues.

The rearrangement uses TRBV30 and TRBJ2-3; D may be TRBD1 (5 bases). The CDR3 covers 13 residues. V lost 4 bases, J lost 8 bases, and 16 bases lay in between. Per the germline V gene, CDR1 is GTSNPN and CDR2 is SVGIG (reference sequence). Here the CDR3 reads CAWKTRVHGTQYF. DNA for the CDR3: TGTGCCTGGAAAACCAGGGTACATGGTACGCAGTATTTT.

The chain recombines TRBV19 with TRBJ2-3, with 8 bases fitting TRBD1. After removal of 6 bases from V and 3 bases from J, the junction contained 5 bases not matched to a gene. The CDR3 runs to 14 residues. CDR1 is LNHDA, CDR2 SQIVND, per germline (reference sequence). The CDR3 DNA reads as TGTGCCAGTAGAATTACAGGGGGAACAGATACGCAGTATTTT. It encodes CASRITGGTDTQYF.

V usage is TRBV4-2 and J usage is TRBJ2-7; the D gene is possibly TRBD1 (7 bases). The CDR3 extends over 18 amino acids. The germline V gene encodes CDR1 LGHNA and CDR2 YNFKEQ. The V end was cut by 4 bases, the J end by 2 bases, with 24 bases between. The CDR3 DNA is TGTGCCAGCAGCCGGCGCCCAGGGGGGACTGTCTACCCCTACGAGCAGTACTTC. Translated: CASSRRPGGTVYPYEQYF.

This clone appeared a few times. The chain joins TRBV5-8 to TRBJ2-3; no definite D call. Between the trimmed V and J ends, which lost 0 bases and 4 bases, there was a span of 9 bases. The length of the CDR3 is 14 residues. Germline assignment: CDR1 SGHTS and CDR2 YDEGEE. CDR3 protein: CASSLGLSADTQYF. CDR3 coding DNA: TGTGCCAGCAGCTTGGGGCTTTCTGCAGATACGCAGTATTTT. The full variable domain, its missing parts supplied by reference TRBV5-8 and TRBJ2-3, is EAGVTQSPTHLIKTRGQQATLRCSPISGHTSVYWYQQALGLGLQFLLWYDEGEERNRGNFPPRFSGRQFPNYSSELNVNALELEDSALYLCASSLGLSADTQYFGPGTRLTVL.

The DNA for the CDR3 is TGTGCCAGTAGTCCAATCCACCGGAACACTGAAGCTTTCTTT. Amino acids: CASSPIHRNTEAFF. This chain links TRBV19 with TRBJ1-1; D remains unclear. V shed 5 bases and J shed 1 base, with 11 bases lying between them. CDR1 is LNHDA and CDR2 is SQIVND in the germline V gene (reference sequence). The CDR3 spans 14 residues.

The V gene is TRBV12-5, the J gene TRBJ2-2, with 12 positions matching TRBD2. Germline V CDR1 and CDR2: LGHNT, FRNRAP. The V gene end was trimmed by 2 bases and the J gene end by 5 bases; junction bases not matched to a gene: 9. CDR3 length: 18 amino acids. The CDR3 nucleotides read TGTGCTAGTGGTTTGCTCCAACTAGCGGGAGGCGGTACCGGGGAGCTGTTTTTT. Translating it yields CASGLLQLAGGGTGELFF.

J is TRBJ2-7 and V is TRBV4-3; unclear D gene. CDR1 LGHNA and CDR2 YSLEER come from the germline V gene. Between the trimmed V and J ends, which lost 0 bases and 0 bases, there was a span of 6 bases. This CDR3 contains 14 residues. The CDR3 here is CASSQEPHSYEQYF. The CDR3 nucleotides read TGCGCCAGCAGCCAAGAACCCCACTCCTACGAGCAGTACTTC.

The J gene is TRBJ1-2, the V gene TRBV11-2; D call uncertain. CDR1 is SGHAT, CDR2 FQNNGV, per germline. V lost 2 bases, J lost 4 bases, and 14 bases lay in between. The CDR3 loop spans 15 amino acids. This CDR3 is CASSLRPGEGYGYTF. The CDR3 DNA is TGTGCCAGCAGCTTAAGGCCCGGGGAAGGCTATGGCTACACCTTC.